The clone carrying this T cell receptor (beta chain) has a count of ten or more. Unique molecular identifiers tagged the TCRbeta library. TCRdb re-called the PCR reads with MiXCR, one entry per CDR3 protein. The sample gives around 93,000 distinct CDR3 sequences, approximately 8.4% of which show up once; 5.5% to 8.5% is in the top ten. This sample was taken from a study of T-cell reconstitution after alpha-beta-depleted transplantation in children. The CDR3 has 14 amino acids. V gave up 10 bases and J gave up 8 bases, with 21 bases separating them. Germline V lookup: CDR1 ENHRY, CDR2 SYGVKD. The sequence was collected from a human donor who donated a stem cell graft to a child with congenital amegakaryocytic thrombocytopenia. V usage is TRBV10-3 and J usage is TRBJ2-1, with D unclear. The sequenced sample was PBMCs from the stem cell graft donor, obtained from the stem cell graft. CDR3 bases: TGTGCCACCGGCGAAGGAATGGATCGGGATGAGCAGTTCTTC. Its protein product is CATGEGMDRDEQFF.